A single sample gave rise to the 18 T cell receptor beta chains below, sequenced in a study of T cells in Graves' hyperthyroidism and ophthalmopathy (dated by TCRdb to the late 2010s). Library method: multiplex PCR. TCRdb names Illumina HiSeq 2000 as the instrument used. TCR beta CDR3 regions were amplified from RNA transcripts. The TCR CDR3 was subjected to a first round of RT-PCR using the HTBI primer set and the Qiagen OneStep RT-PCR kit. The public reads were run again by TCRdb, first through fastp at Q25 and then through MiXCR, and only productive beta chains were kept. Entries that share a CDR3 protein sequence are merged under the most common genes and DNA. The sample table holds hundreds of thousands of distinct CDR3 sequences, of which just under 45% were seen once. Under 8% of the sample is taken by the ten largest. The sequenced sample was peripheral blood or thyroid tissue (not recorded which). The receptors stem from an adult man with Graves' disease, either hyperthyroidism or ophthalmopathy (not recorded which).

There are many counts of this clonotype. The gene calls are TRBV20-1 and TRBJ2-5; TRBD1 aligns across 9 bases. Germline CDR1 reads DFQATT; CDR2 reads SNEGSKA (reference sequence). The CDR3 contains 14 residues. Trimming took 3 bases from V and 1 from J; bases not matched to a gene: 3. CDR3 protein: CSARDRGGQETQYF. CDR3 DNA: TGCAGTGCTAGGGACAGGGGCGGCCAAGAGACCCAGTACTTC.

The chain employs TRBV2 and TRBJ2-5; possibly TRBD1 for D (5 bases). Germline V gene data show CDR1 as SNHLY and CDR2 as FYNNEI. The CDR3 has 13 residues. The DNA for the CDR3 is TGTGCTACCGCGAGACAGAATCGAGAGACCCAGTACTTC. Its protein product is CATARQNRETQYF.

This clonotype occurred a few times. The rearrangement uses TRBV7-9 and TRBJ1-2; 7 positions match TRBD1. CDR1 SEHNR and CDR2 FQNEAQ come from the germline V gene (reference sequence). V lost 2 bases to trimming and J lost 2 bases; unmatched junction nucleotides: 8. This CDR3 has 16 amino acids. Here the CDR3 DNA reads TGTGCCAGCAGCTTAAACTTCGCAGGGGGAAACTATGGCTACACCTTC. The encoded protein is CASSLNFAGGNYGYTF. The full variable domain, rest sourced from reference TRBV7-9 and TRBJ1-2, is DTGVSQNPRHKITKRGQNVTFRCDPISEHNRLYWYRQTLGQGPEFLTYFQNEAQLEKSRLLSDRFSAERPKGSFSTLEIQRTEQGDSAMYLCASSLNFAGGNYGYTFGSGTRLTVV.

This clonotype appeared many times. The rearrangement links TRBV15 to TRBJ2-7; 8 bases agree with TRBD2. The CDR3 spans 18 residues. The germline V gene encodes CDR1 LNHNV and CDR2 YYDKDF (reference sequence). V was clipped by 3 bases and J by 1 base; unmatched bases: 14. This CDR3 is CATSRLAGGGGVSYEQYF. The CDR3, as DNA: TGTGCCACCAGCAGGCTAGCGGGTGGGGGGGGCGTGTCCTACGAGCAGTACTTC.

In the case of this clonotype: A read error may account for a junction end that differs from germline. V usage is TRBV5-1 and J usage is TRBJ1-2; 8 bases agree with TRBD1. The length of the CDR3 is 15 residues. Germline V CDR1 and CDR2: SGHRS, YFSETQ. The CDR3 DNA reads TGCGCCAGCAGCTTGGCCGGGACAGGAAACTATGACTACACCTTC. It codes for CASSLAGTGNYDYTF.

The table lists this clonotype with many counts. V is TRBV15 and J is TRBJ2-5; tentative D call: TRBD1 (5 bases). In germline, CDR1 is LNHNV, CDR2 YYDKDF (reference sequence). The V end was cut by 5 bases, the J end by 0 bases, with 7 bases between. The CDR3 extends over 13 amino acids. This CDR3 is CATSVQDQETQYF. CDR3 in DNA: TGTGCCACCAGCGTACAGGACCAAGAGACCCAGTACTTC.

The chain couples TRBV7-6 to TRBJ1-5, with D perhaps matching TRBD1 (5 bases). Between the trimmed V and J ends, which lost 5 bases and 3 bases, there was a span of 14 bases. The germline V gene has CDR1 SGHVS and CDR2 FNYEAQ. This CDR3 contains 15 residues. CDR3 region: CASSPGRGVNQPQHF. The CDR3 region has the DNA TGTGCCAGCAGCCCTGGGCGGGGGGTCAATCAGCCCCAGCATTTT.

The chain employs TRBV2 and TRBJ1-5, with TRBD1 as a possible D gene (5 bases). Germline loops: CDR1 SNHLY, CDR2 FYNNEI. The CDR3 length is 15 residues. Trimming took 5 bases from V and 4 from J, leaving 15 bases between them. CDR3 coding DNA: TGTGCCAGCAGTTTTTCGGGACGGGGAAATCAGCCCCAGCATTTT. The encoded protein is CASSFSGRGNQPQHF.

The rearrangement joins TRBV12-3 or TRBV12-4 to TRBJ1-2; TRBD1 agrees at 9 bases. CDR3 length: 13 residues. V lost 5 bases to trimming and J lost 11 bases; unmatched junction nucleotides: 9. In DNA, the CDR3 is TGTGCCAGCAGTCGGCCGGGACAGGGTTGGTACACCTTC. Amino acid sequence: CASSRPGQGWYTF.

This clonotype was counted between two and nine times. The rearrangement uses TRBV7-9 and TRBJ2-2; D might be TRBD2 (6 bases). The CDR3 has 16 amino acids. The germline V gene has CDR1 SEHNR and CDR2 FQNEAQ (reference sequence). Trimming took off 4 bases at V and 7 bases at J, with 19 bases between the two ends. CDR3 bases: TGTGCCAGCAGCTCCTGGTCAGGAGGGCAGGTCGGGGAGCTGTTTTTT. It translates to CASSSWSGGQVGELFF.

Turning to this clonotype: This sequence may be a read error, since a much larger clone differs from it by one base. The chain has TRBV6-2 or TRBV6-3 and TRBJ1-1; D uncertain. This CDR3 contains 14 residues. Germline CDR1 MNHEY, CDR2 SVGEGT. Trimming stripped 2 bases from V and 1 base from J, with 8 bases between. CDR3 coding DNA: TGTGCCAGCAGTTACGGCAGCACGAACACTGAAGCTTTCTTT. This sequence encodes CASSYGSTNTEAFF.

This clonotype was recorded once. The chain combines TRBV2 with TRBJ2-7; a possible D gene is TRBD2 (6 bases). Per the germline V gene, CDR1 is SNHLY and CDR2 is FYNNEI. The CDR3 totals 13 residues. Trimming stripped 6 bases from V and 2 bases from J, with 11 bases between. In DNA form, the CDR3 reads TGTGCCAGCAGGGTTAGCGGAACCTACGAGCAGTACTTC. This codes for CASRVSGTYEQYF.

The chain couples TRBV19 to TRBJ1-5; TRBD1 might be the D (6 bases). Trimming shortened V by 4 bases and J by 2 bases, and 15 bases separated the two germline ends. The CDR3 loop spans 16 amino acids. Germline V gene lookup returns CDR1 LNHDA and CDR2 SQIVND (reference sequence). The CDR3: CASSRRGEFGNQPQHF. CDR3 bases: TGTGCCAGTAGTAGAAGGGGGGAATTTGGCAATCAGCCCCAGCATTTT.

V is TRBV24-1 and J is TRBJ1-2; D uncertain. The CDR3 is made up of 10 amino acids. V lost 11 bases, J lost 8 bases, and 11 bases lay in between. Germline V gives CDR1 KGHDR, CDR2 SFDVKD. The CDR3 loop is CAKIREGYTF. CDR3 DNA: TGTGCCAAAATACGTGAAGGCTACACCTTC.

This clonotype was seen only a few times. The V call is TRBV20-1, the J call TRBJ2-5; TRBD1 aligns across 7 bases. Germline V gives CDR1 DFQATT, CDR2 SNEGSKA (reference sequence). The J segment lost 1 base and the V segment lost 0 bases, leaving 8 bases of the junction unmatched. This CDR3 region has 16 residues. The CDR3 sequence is CSARDLGAGGQETQYF. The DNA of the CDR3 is TGCAGTGCTAGAGATTTAGGGGCAGGGGGCCAAGAGACCCAGTACTTC.

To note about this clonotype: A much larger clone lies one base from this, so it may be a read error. Here the CDR3 reads CATSDLGDGANVLTF. The CDR3 bases are TGTGCCACCAGTGATTTAGGGGATGGGGCCAACGTCCTGACTTTC. This chain links TRBV24-1 with TRBJ2-6; D may be TRBD1 (5 bases). CDR3 length: 15 amino acids. Deletions cut 1 base from V and 3 bases from J, with 6 bases between. The germline CDR1 and CDR2 sequences are KGHDR and SFDVKD.

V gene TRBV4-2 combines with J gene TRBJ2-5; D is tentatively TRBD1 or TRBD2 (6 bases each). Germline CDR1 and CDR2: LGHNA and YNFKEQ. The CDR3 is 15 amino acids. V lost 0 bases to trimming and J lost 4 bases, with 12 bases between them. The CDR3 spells CASSQDARGLETQYF. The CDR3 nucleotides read TGTGCCAGCAGCCAAGACGCCCGGGGGCTAGAGACCCAGTACTTC.

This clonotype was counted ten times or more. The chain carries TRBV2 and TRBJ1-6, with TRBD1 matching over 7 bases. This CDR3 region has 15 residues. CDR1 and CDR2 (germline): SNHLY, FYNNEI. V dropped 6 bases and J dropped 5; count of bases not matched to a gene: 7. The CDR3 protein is CASRVDRADNSPLHF. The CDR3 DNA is TGTGCCAGCAGGGTCGACAGGGCTGATAATTCACCCCTCCACTTT.